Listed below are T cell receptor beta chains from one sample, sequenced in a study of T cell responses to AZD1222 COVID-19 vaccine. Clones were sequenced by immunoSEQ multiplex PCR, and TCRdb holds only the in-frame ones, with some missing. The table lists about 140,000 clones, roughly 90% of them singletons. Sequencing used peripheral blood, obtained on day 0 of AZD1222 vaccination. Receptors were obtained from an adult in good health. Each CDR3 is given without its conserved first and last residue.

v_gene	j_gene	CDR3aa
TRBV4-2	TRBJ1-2	ASSYTGLNYGYT
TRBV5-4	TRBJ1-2	ASSRDPGTGYGYT
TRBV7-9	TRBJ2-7	ASSRLYEQY
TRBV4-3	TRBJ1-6	ASSQETGQGLSPLH
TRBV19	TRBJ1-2	ASSLGGQRDRRRYGYT
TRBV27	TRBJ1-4	ASSLRTGVEKLF
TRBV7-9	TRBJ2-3	ASSLSGTSGIKQY
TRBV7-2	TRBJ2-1	ASSVSGRAVYEQF
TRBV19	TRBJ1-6	ASSKPGQWNSPLH
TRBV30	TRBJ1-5	AWSVRGGPQH
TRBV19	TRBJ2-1	ASNPNGGANEQF